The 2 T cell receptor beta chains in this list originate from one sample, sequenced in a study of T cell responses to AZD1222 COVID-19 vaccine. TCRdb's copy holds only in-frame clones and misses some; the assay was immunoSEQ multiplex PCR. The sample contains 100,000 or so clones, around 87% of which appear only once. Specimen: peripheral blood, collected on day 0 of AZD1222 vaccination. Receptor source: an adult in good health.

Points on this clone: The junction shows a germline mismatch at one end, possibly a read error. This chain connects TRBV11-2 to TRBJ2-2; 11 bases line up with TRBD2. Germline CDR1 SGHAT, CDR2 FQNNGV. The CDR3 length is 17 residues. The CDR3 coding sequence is TGTGCCAGCACCTTAAGACTAGCGGGAATTAACACCGGGGAGCTGTTTTTT. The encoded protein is CASTLRLAGINTGELFF.

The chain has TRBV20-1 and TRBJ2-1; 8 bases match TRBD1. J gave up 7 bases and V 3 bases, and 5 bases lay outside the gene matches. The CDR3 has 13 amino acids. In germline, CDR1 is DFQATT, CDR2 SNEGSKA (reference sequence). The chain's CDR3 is CSASRTGINEQFF. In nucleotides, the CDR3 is TGCAGTGCTAGTCGGACAGGGATTAATGAGCAGTTCTTC.